This record covers a single TCR beta chain. Its antigen is unidentified. Libraries were prepared by immunoSEQ multiplex PCR; TCRdb keeps only in-frame clonotypes and omits some of them. The repertoire holds approximately 400,000 clones, with 83% as singletons. The sample originates from a study of Ad26.COV2.S vaccination and SARS-CoV-2 variants. Findings of the study overall: The authors reported substantial breadth in spike-specific CD8+ and CD4+ T cell responses after vaccination.

The V gene's germline CDR1 is MNHEY and CDR2 SVGAGI. V was pared by 6 bases and J by 4 bases, with 18 bases between. This CDR3 region has 15 residues. Treatment reported: some 20 received Ad26.COV2.S at low or high dose, single or two shots; roughly five received placebo; per-sample allocation not given. Following the first vaccine or placebo injection, samples were taken on day 63. This clonotype was sampled from a person aged 18 to 59 who received the Ad26.COV2.S COVID-19 vaccine or a placebo. V and J are TRBV6-5 and TRBJ1-1; weak D call: TRBD1 (6 bases). The specimen was peripheral blood, collected in a trial of Ad26.COV2.S vaccine versus placebo. The CDR3 region is CASRVEGGLSTEAFF. CDR3 bases: TGTGCCAGCAGGGTCGAAGGGGGTCTCAGCACTGAAGCTTTCTTT.